The 23 T cell receptor beta chains below all came from one sample that was sequenced in a study of T cells in Graves' hyperthyroidism and ophthalmopathy. The TCR beta CDR3 regions underwent amplification using RNA transcripts as the source. First-round RT-PCR of the TCR CDR3 relied on the HTBI primer set. Using its own MiXCR run on the multiplex PCR reads, TCRdb lists one record per CDR3 protein. The top ten clones hold about 8.4% of a sample with 700,000 or so distinct CDR3 sequences, about a sixth of them seen once. Material for sequencing was blood. These receptors were collected from a young man with Graves' hyperthyroidism.

The J gene is TRBJ2-7, the V gene TRBV4-2, with a tentative D call TRBD2 (6 bases). V dropped 0 bases and J dropped 2 bases, with 11 bases sitting between them. The CDR3 runs 15 residues. The germline CDR1 and CDR2 sequences are LGHNA and YNFKEQ. The CDR3 region is CASSQEPGGAYEQYF. Written as DNA, the CDR3 is TGTGCCAGCAGCCAAGAACCAGGAGGGGCCTACGAGCAGTACTTC.

The J gene is TRBJ2-3, the V gene TRBV6-1; 8 bases align to TRBD2. The CDR3 runs to 11 residues. Per germline, CDR1 MNHNS and CDR2 SASEGT. With 8 bases clipped from V and 8 bases from J, the junction kept 3 bases outside the gene matches. The CDR3 sequence: CASASGSTQYF. The CDR3 nucleotides are TGTGCCAGCGCAAGCGGGAGTACGCAGTATTTT.

This clonotype came up many times. The chain uses TRBV18 and TRBJ2-7, with D perhaps TRBD1 or TRBD2 (6 bases each). This CDR3 is built from 14 residues. The V and J ends lost 5 bases and 0 bases respectively, with 11 bases between them. CDR1 and CDR2 (germline): KGHSH, LQKENI. Here the CDR3 reads CASSVRDNSYEQYF. Here the CDR3 DNA reads TGTGCCAGCTCAGTGCGGGACAACTCCTACGAGCAGTACTTC. Variable domain in full (rest from reference TRBV18 and TRBJ2-7): NAGVMQNPRHLVRRRGQEARLRCSPMKGHSHVYWYRQLPEEGLKFMVYLQKENIIDESGMPKERFSAEFPKEGPSILRIQQVVRGDSAAYFCASSVRDNSYEQYFGPGTRLTVT.

This chain joins TRBV18 and TRBJ2-5; 9 bases are a match to TRBD1. The junction had 9 bases not matched to a gene; V was cut back by 2 bases and J by 5 bases. The CDR3 length is 16 residues. Germline lookup yields CDR1 KGHSH and CDR2 LQKENI. This chain's CDR3 is CASSPMDTGGRETQYF. Written as DNA, the CDR3 is TGTGCCAGCTCACCAATGGACACAGGGGGCAGGGAGACCCAGTACTTC.

The gene calls are TRBV24-1 and TRBJ2-1; 7 bases map to TRBD2. Germline-derived CDR1 and CDR2 are KGHDR and SFDVKD. V shed 9 bases, J shed 7 bases, and the junction held 11 bases outside the gene matches. The CDR3 runs to 14 residues. The CDR3 nucleotides are TGTGCCACCGGTGGCGGGAGCCCCTGGAATGAGCAGTTCTTC. Translated: CATGGGSPWNEQFF.

The sample holds many counts of this clonotype. The V call is TRBV28, the J call TRBJ2-1; TRBD1 is a possible D gene (5 bases). CDR1 is MDHEN, CDR2 SYDVKM, per germline. V gave up 5 bases and J gave up 0 bases, with 11 bases separating them. The CDR3 totals 15 residues. CDR3 sequence (DNA): TGTGCCAGCAGTGCCCACAGGAGCTCCTACAATGAGCAGTTCTTC. Residues: CASSAHRSSYNEQFF.

This clonotype has only a few counts. The chain has TRBV7-2 and TRBJ1-2; 7 nucleotides align to TRBD1. With 5 bases clipped from V and 8 bases from J, the junction kept 8 bases outside the gene matches. This CDR3 spans 13 amino acids. Germline V gene sequence: CDR1 SGHTA, CDR2 FQGNSA. The CDR3 DNA reads TGTGCCAGCAGCCCTGACAGGGAATACGGCTACACCTTC. Translation gives CASSPDREYGYTF. The entire variable domain, with the rest obtained from reference TRBV7-2 and TRBJ1-2, is as follows: GAGVSQSPSNKVTEKGKDVELRCDPISGHTALYWYRQSLGQGLEFLIYFQGNSAPDKSGLPSDRFSAERTGGSVSTLTIQRTQQEDSAVYLCASSPDREYGYTFGSGTRLTVV.

This clonotype was recorded a few times. The rearrangement uses TRBV28 and TRBJ2-2; 7 positions agree with TRBD1. V shed 5 bases, J shed 7 bases, and the junction held 10 bases outside the gene matches. Per germline, CDR1 MDHEN and CDR2 SYDVKM. There are 15 residues in the CDR3. CDR3 DNA: TGTGCCAGCAGTCAACTCGATACAGGGGACGGGGAGCTGTTTTTT. The encoded protein is CASSQLDTGDGELFF.

The chain has TRBV19 and TRBJ2-3, with no clear D. There are 13 residues in the CDR3. Trimming removed 3 bases from V and 10 bases from J, with 14 bases in between. Germline CDR1 is LNHDA and CDR2 is SQIVND (reference sequence). The CDR3 coding sequence is TGTGCCAGTAGTATTTTTGGTCCAGGTCCGCAGTATTTT. As protein: CASSIFGPGPQYF.

This clonotype was found a few times. The chain is built from TRBV30 and TRBJ2-7, with 7 bases fitting TRBD2. Germline CDR1 and CDR2: GTSNPN and SVGIG (reference sequence). V was pared by 5 bases and J by 2 bases, with 3 bases of the junction left unmatched. The CDR3 spans 12 residues. The CDR3 DNA is TGTGCCTGGGGGGGGGAGCCCTACGAGCAGTACTTC. Its protein product is CAWGGEPYEQYF.

The sample holds many counts of this clonotype. V is TRBV20-1 and J is TRBJ2-5; a weak D match, TRBD2 (6 bases). Germline V CDR1 and CDR2: DFQATT, SNEGSKA (reference sequence). The V gene lost 2 bases and the J gene lost 4 bases, with 20 bases spanning the gap. The CDR3 length is 16 residues. The CDR3 protein is CSARTSAGTWGETQYF. CDR3 DNA: TGCAGTGCTAGAACATCGGCGGGGACCTGGGGAGAGACCCAGTACTTC.

This clonotype came up a few times. This chain connects TRBV6-1 to TRBJ2-1; D not certain. The germline V gene has CDR1 MNHNS and CDR2 SASEGT. The CDR3 is 15 amino acids. Trimming shortened V by 5 bases and J by 4 bases, and 15 bases separated the two germline ends. CDR3: CASSSTSLDYNEQFF. In DNA, the CDR3 is TGTGCCAGCAGTTCGACAAGCCTGGATTACAATGAGCAGTTCTTC.

This clonotype was detected a few times. This chain connects TRBV20-1 to TRBJ2-3; 7 nucleotides line up with TRBD2. Germline assignment: CDR1 DFQATT and CDR2 SNEGSKA (reference sequence). The CDR3 consists of 16 residues. V lost 0 bases to trimming and J lost 2 bases; unmatched junction nucleotides: 8. Here the CDR3 reads CSARDSFREATDTQYF. The CDR3 nucleotides read TGCAGTGCTAGAGATTCTTTTCGGGAGGCCACAGATACGCAGTATTTT.

This clonotype was recorded many times. V usage is TRBV18 and J usage is TRBJ2-3; 10 positions agree with TRBD1. This CDR3 comprises 17 residues. Germline V gene sequence: CDR1 KGHSH, CDR2 LQKENI. The V segment lost 6 bases and the J segment 0 bases; nucleotides outside the gene matches: 9. The CDR3 protein is CASSHTGTGASTDTQYF. DNA of the CDR3: TGTGCCAGCTCTCATACCGGGACAGGGGCAAGCACAGATACGCAGTATTTT.

This chain links TRBV7-9 with TRBJ2-7; D ambiguous. CDR3 length: 13 amino acids. V was clipped by 5 bases and J by 7 bases, with 15 bases between them. Germline V gene lookup returns CDR1 SEHNR and CDR2 FQNEAQ (reference sequence). CDR3 loop: CASSPYGRPEQYF. The CDR3 DNA is TGTGCCAGCAGCCCCTACGGGCGACCGGAGCAGTACTTC.

This clonotype was counted ten times or more. The rearrangement uses TRBV27 and TRBJ2-3; 9 positions match TRBD2. The junction had 11 bases not matched to a gene; V was cut back by 3 bases and J by 1 base. Looked up from germline, CDR1 is MNHEY and CDR2 is SMNVEV (reference sequence). The CDR3 runs 18 residues. CDR3 DNA: TGTGCCAGCAGTTTCAAATATGGGACTAGCTTGGGCACAGATACGCAGTATTTT. Translating gives CASSFKYGTSLGTDTQYF.

This clonotype was observed a handful of times. J is TRBJ1-2 and V is TRBV27, with D possibly TRBD1 on 5 matching bases. The V and J ends lost 8 bases and 2 bases respectively, with 9 bases between them. CDR1 and CDR2 (germline): MNHEY, SMNVEV (reference sequence). The CDR3 is made up of 12 amino acids. This chain's CDR3 is CASGTVNYGYTF. CDR3 sequence (DNA): TGTGCCAGCGGGACGGTGAACTATGGCTACACCTTC.

The chain combines TRBV6-5 with TRBJ1-5; perhaps TRBD1 as D (5 bases). CDR3 length equals 14 residues. Germline V CDR1 and CDR2: MNHEY, SVGAGI. With 7 bases removed from V and 2 bases from J, the gap between germline ends came to 12 bases. The CDR3 region is CASNSRDGNQPQHF. Written as DNA, the CDR3 is TGTGCCAGCAATTCCCGGGACGGCAATCAGCCCCAGCATTTT.

This clonotype was observed a handful of times. An end of the junction does not agree with germline; a read error may underlie this. The chain uses TRBV3-1 and TRBJ2-1; 7 nucleotides line up with TRBD1. The CDR3 loop spans 12 amino acids. CDR1 is LGHDT, CDR2 YNNKEL, per germline (reference sequence). CDR3 amino acids: CANSRQGNEQFF. DNA of the CDR3: TGTGCCAACAGCCGACAGGGAAATGAGCAGTTCTTC.

The chain couples TRBV7-8 to TRBJ2-2, with D hard to call. The CDR3 is 13 amino acids. Germline-derived CDR1 and CDR2 are SGHVS and FQNEAQ. V was trimmed by 9 bases and J by 3 bases, leaving 11 bases between them. The CDR3 DNA reads as TGTGCCAGTCTTAAGGATTACACCGGGGAGCTGTTTTTT. Amino acids: CASLKDYTGELFF.

In its sample, this clonotype was seen many times. The V and J genes are TRBV7-9 and TRBJ2-3; 9 nucleotides align to TRBD2. This CDR3 has 16 residues. V gave up 6 bases and J gave up 6 bases; unmatched junction bases: 13. CDR1 is SEHNR and CDR2 is FQNEAQ in the germline V gene (reference sequence). CDR3 nucleotides: TGTGCCAGCAGTCCCAGCTCGGGACTAGCATATGATACGCAGTATTTT. Translating it yields CASSPSSGLAYDTQYF.

This clonotype was seen a handful of times. The CDR3 DNA reads TGTGCCAGCACCAAGGACACTGAAGCTTTCTTT. As protein: CASTKDTEAFF. The genes are TRBV7-9 and TRBJ1-1; D is ambiguous. The CDR3 is 11 residues long. Trimming pared 7 bases from V and 3 bases from J, leaving 6 bases between. Germline V gene lookup returns CDR1 SEHNR and CDR2 FQNEAQ (reference sequence).

There are many counts of this clonotype. The V gene is TRBV6-2 or TRBV6-3, the J gene TRBJ1-1; D is unresolved. The V end lost 7 bases, the J end lost 1 base, and 16 bases lay between the germline ends. This CDR3 is 15 amino acids long. The germline CDR1 and CDR2 sequences are MNHEY and SVGEGT. The CDR3 sequence: CASTSRPDWNTEAFF. CDR3 DNA sequence: TGTGCCAGCACCTCAAGACCCGATTGGAACACTGAAGCTTTCTTT.